The 27 T cell receptor beta chains below all came from one sample that was sequenced in a study of shared clonotypes between healthy human individuals. The assay was immunoSEQ multiplex PCR, and TCRdb's table has in-frame clones only and misses some. The sample includes a few million clones, approximately 95% of them seen just once. Material: naive CD4+ T cells from PBMCs. Subset in this sample: CD45RA+ positively selected. The receptor source for this set is a man aged 18 to 29 in good health. Some clones in this sample may be carry-over from other donors' samples.

Points on this clone: The sample holds other DNA sequences that translate to the same CDR3. The V and J genes are TRBV7-2 and TRBJ1-3; the match to TRBD1 covers 8 bases. With 4 bases clipped from V and 5 bases from J, the junction kept 4 bases outside the gene matches. The CDR3 spans 14 residues. The germline V gene encodes CDR1 SGHTA and CDR2 FQGNSA. The CDR3 is CASSSDRGRNTIYF. The DNA of the CDR3 is TGTGCCAGCAGCTCCGACAGGGGACGAAACACCATATATTTT.

The V and J genes are TRBV4-1 and TRBJ1-1, with no clear D. Germline-derived CDR1 and CDR2 are MGHRA and YSYEKL. The V and J ends lost 1 base and 4 bases respectively, with 16 bases between them. This CDR3 is 16 amino acids long. CDR3 loop: CASSQGRSYGGTEAFF. In DNA form, the CDR3 reads TGCGCCAGCAGCCAAGGACGCAGCTACGGCGGCACTGAAGCTTTCTTT.

The chain is built from TRBV10-2 and TRBJ1-1; unclear D gene. Germline V gene data show CDR1 as WSHSY and CDR2 as SAAADI. Trimming pared 6 bases from V and 5 bases from J, leaving 10 bases between. This CDR3 is 12 amino acids long. CDR3 sequence (DNA): TGCGCCAGCAGGGAGGGCCGTACTGAAGCTTTCTTT. Encoded protein: CASREGRTEAFF.

This clone was detected only once. The CDR3 loop reads CASSPGLVQETQYF. DNA of the CDR3: TGTGCCAGCAGCCCCGGACTAGTGCAAGAGACCCAGTACTTC. The chain carries TRBV7-9 and TRBJ2-5; 7 bases are a match to TRBD2. This CDR3 spans 14 amino acids. Germline CDR1 reads SEHNR; CDR2 reads FQNEAQ (reference sequence). Trimming took 5 bases from V and 2 from J; bases not matched to a gene: 5. Together with reference TRBV7-9 and TRBJ2-5, the CDR3 gives the full variable domain: DTGVSQNPRHKITKRGQNVTFRCDPISEHNRLYWYRQTLGQGPEFLTYFQNEAQLEKSRLLSDRFSAERPKGSFSTLEIQRTEQGDSAMYLCASSPGLVQETQYFGPGTRLLVL.

This CDR3 is CASRERWAEADTQYF. Here the CDR3 DNA reads TGTGCCAGCAGGGAACGTTGGGCGGAAGCAGATACGCAGTATTTT. The V gene is TRBV6-1, the J gene TRBJ2-3, with no clear D. Trimming shortened V by 6 bases and J by 4 bases, and 17 bases separated the two germline ends. The CDR3 contains 15 residues. Germline-derived CDR1 and CDR2 are MNHNS and SASEGT.

The chain is built from TRBV14 and TRBJ2-7; D is undetermined. The CDR3 consists of 15 residues. In germline, CDR1 is SGHDN, CDR2 FVKESK. Trimming left V 1 base short and J 1 base short, with 11 bases between. CDR3 DNA: TGTGCCAGCAGCCAAGTAGGGCAGTTGTCCTACGAGCAGTACTTC. As protein: CASSQVGQLSYEQYF.

About this clone: The germline gene is not matched at one end of the junction; a read error may be the cause. The rearrangement links TRBV4-1 to TRBJ1-1; 10 positions match TRBD1. Germline V gives CDR1 MGHRA, CDR2 YSYEKL. The CDR3 runs 14 residues. CDR3 sequence: CASSPLGGDRGKIF. CDR3 nucleotides: TGCGCCAGCAGCCCCTTAGGGGGGGACAGGGGAAAGATCTTT.

The table lists this clone with a few counts. This same CDR3 is encoded by further DNA sequences in the sample. This sequence joins TRBV5-1 and TRBJ1-5; unclear D gene. CDR1 is SGHRS, CDR2 YFSETQ, per germline. The V end was cut by 0 bases, the J end by 4 bases, with 8 bases between. The CDR3 is 14 residues long. The CDR3 DNA sequence: TGCGCCAGCAGCTTGGAGGGAGGGAATCAGCCCCAGCATTTT. It translates to CASSLEGGNQPQHF.

The rearrangement uses TRBV4-3 and TRBJ2-7, with a weak D call TRBD1 (5 bases). V dropped 1 base and J dropped 7 bases, with 8 bases sitting between them. The CDR3 spans 12 residues. Germline loops: CDR1 LGHNA, CDR2 YSLEER. CDR3 bases: TGCGCCAGCAGCCAAGTGGGGCGGGAGCAGTACTTC. Translating gives CASSQVGREQYF.

CDR3 loop: CASSYRGLGTNEKLFF. As DNA, the CDR3 is TGTGCCAGCAGTTACAGGGGGCTCGGGACTAATGAAAAACTGTTTTTT. The rearrangement uses TRBV2 and TRBJ1-4; 9 positions match TRBD1. The ends lost 5 bases at V and 2 bases at J; junction bases unmatched: 6. This CDR3 comprises 16 residues. CDR1 and CDR2 from the germline V gene are SNHLY and FYNNEI.

This chain uses TRBV5-4 with TRBJ2-7, with 7 nucleotides matching TRBD1. V dropped 4 bases and J dropped 5; count of bases not matched to a gene: 6. Germline CDR1 SGHNT, CDR2 YYREEE (reference sequence). This CDR3 has 13 residues. The CDR3 spells CASSGGQANEQYF. CDR3 DNA sequence: TGTGCCAGCAGCGGCGGACAGGCGAACGAGCAGTACTTC.

The chain links TRBV19 to TRBJ1-5, with D unresolved. The CDR3 is 13 residues long. Trimming shortened V by 6 bases and J by 2 bases, and 8 bases separated the two germline ends. Germline CDR1 is LNHDA and CDR2 is SQIVND (reference sequence). The chain's CDR3 is CASRPLGNQPQHF. CDR3 DNA: TGTGCCAGTAGACCACTCGGCAATCAGCCCCAGCATTTT.

This clone has a single count. Sequence at one end of the junction differs from germline and may be a read error. The chain couples TRBV14 to TRBJ2-1, with 9 bases that match TRBD2. The CDR3 totals 16 residues. Germline V gene sequence: CDR1 SGHDN, CDR2 FVKESK. The DNA of the CDR3 is TGTGCCAGCAGTCAAGCGAGCGGGAGGCTCTACAATGAGCAGTTCTTC. This encodes CASSQASGRLYNEQFF.

This clone appeared a few times. The chain combines TRBV29-1 with TRBJ1-1, with D possibly being TRBD1 (5 bases). Germline V gene data show CDR1 as SQVTM and CDR2 as ANQGSEA. V was shortened by 3 bases and J by 5 bases, with 10 bases between the two germline ends. The CDR3 has 12 amino acids. The CDR3 spells CSVDPGWTEAFF. The CDR3, as DNA: TGCAGCGTTGATCCAGGGTGGACTGAAGCTTTCTTT.

The chain couples TRBV11-3 to TRBJ2-5, with D possibly being TRBD1 (6 bases). This CDR3 is built from 14 residues. The V end lost 3 bases, the J end lost 5 bases, and 13 bases lay between the germline ends. Germline values: CDR1 SGHNT, CDR2 YENEEA. For the CDR3, the DNA is TGTGCCAGCAGCTTTGGGGGCGCGAAGGAGACCCAGTACTTC. The encoded protein is CASSFGGAKETQYF.

The V and J genes are TRBV25-1 and TRBJ2-5; 9 bases line up with TRBD2. The CDR3 has 14 residues. CDR1 is MGHDK, CDR2 SYGVNS, per germline. The trim removed 5 bases at V and 5 bases at J, leaving 6 bases unmatched. The DNA of the CDR3 is TGTGCCAGCAGTTATAGCGGGAGAACGGAGACCCAGTACTTC. The encoded protein is CASSYSGRTETQYF.

The chain joins TRBV15 to TRBJ1-5, with D hard to call. The V gene's germline CDR1 is LNHNV and CDR2 YYDKDF (reference sequence). V was pared by 0 bases and J by 11 bases, with 8 bases between. The CDR3 is 12 amino acids. As DNA, the CDR3 is TGTGCCACCAGCAGAGAGTTGGGGTCCCAGCATTTT. Translating gives CATSRELGSQHF.

This rearrangement joins TRBV2 to TRBJ2-7; 8 positions agree with TRBD2. V was clipped by 4 bases and J by 2 bases; unmatched bases: 4. The CDR3 totals 14 residues. Germline lookup yields CDR1 SNHLY and CDR2 FYNNEI. In nucleotides, the CDR3 is TGTGCCAGCAGTGGGCGACTAGCGACCTACGAGCAGTACTTC. Translating gives CASSGRLATYEQYF. Full variable domain (remainder filled in from reference TRBV2 and TRBJ2-7): EPEVTQTPSHQVTQMGQEVILRCVPISNHLYFYWYRQILGQKVEFLVSFYNNEISEKSEIFDDQFSVERPDGSNFTLKIRSTKLEDSAMYFCASSGRLATYEQYFGPGTRLTVT.

As regards this clone: Sequence at one end of the junction differs from germline and may be a read error. The chain recombines TRBV6-1 with TRBJ1-2; a weak D match, TRBD1 (6 bases). In germline, CDR1 is MNHNS, CDR2 SASEGT. The CDR3 is 15 amino acids. The CDR3 DNA follows: TGTGCCACCAGTTTCGGTCCATCGACAGGATATGGCTACACCTTC. Its translation: CATSFGPSTGYGYTF.

The rearrangement joins TRBV28 to TRBJ2-4, with TRBD1 matching 7 bases. Germline V gene lookup returns CDR1 MDHEN and CDR2 SYDVKM. CDR3 length: 14 residues. Trimming took 6 bases from V and 7 from J; bases not matched to a gene: 9. In DNA form, the CDR3 reads TGTGCCAGCAGGAATAGACAGGGAAGGAACATTCAGTACTTC. It yields the protein CASRNRQGRNIQYF.

The gene calls are TRBV4-2 and TRBJ2-7; 11 nucleotides match TRBD2. Germline V gene sequence: CDR1 LGHNA, CDR2 YNFKEQ. The V gene end was trimmed by 4 bases and the J gene end by 7 bases; junction bases not matched to a gene: 3. This CDR3 is built from 13 residues. This chain's CDR3 is CASSPGLAAEQYF. Here the CDR3 DNA reads TGTGCCAGCAGCCCGGGACTAGCGGCGGAGCAGTACTTC.

The chain has TRBV5-4 and TRBJ2-7; D may be TRBD1 (6 bases). With 0 bases removed from V and 5 bases from J, the gap between germline ends came to 12 bases. This CDR3 is 14 amino acids long. The germline CDR1 and CDR2 sequences are SGHNT and YYREEE (reference sequence). The CDR3, as DNA: TGTGCCAGCAGCTTGGGACAGGCCCCCCACGAGCAGTACTTC. It specifies CASSLGQAPHEQYF.

J is TRBJ1-1 and V is TRBV5-1; unclear D gene. CDR3 length: 15 amino acids. Trimming took 4 bases from V and 3 from J, leaving 16 bases between them. Germline V gene lookup returns CDR1 SGHRS and CDR2 YFSETQ. The CDR3 region is CASSPAMQEHTEAFF. The CDR3, as DNA: TGCGCCAGCAGCCCTGCGATGCAGGAACACACTGAAGCTTTCTTT.

This clone has a handful of counts. The chain links TRBV7-2 to TRBJ1-2; no firm D call. Germline assignment: CDR1 SGHTA and CDR2 FQGNSA. The CDR3 is made up of 15 amino acids. V was trimmed by 4 bases and J by 7 bases, leaving 19 bases between them. This CDR3 reads CASSSTMFRLVGYTF. CDR3 in DNA: TGTGCCAGCAGCTCTACCATGTTCCGTTTGGTTGGCTACACCTTC.

The genes are TRBV7-9 and TRBJ2-2; D possibly corresponds to TRBD2 (6 bases). V was trimmed by 6 bases and J by 0 bases, leaving 11 bases between them. The CDR3 has 15 amino acids. Germline CDR1 SEHNR, CDR2 FQNEAQ (reference sequence). The CDR3 DNA follows: TGTGCCAGCAGTCCTAGCGCCGCGAACACCGGGGAGCTGTTTTTT. Translation: CASSPSAANTGELFF.

A few counts support this clone. The rearrangement uses TRBV2 and TRBJ2-1, with a weak D call TRBD2 (6 bases). Germline V gene data show CDR1 as SNHLY and CDR2 as FYNNEI. This CDR3 is built from 14 residues. V was shortened by 2 bases and J by 4 bases, with 9 bases between the two germline ends. The DNA of the CDR3 is TGTGCCAGCAGTGAACCCGGGACTTACAATGAGCAGTTCTTC. Its protein product is CASSEPGTYNEQFF.

The chain joins TRBV7-3 to TRBJ2-7, with D possibly matching TRBD1 (5 bases). The germline V gene has CDR1 SGHTA and CDR2 FQGTGA. V was cut by 2 bases and J by 5 bases, with 13 bases left in between. CDR3 length equals 14 residues. CDR3 nucleotides: TGTGCCAGCAGCTTATCAGCAGGGCTCGACGAGCAGTACTTC. Translation: CASSLSAGLDEQYF.